This T cell receptor (beta chain) was sequenced in a study of cytomegalovirus exposure and HLA in healthy donors. Regarding this clone: Its antigen is undetermined.

The donors gave bone marrow, and they were healthy. Each donor was nominally healthy when sampled (though unrecorded immune exposures were likely). The primer mix had 60 Vbeta and 13 Jbeta primers. The method was immunoSEQ multiplex PCR; TCRdb's version includes in-frame clones alone and lacks a portion of them. Of 74,000 or so clones listed, less than 80% are singletons. Notes on the study in general: Sequencing likely produced, as an artifact, a cluster of highly shared sequence variants. A reported reduction in N-insertions relative to the 666-donor mean was seen in an Asian-associated ancestry cluster in a later analysis.

The CDR3 totals 15 residues. CDR1 and CDR2 (germline): SNHLY, FYNNEI. The receptor's source is a woman between 35 and 50 years old in good health and CMV-seronegative. Material: PBMCs. This chain uses TRBV2 with TRBJ2-5; 7 nucleotides match TRBD1. The J call is uncertain, as TRBJ2-7 better fits the DNA end. The CDR3 region has the DNA TGTGCCAGCAGCAGAACCGGGACAGCCCAGCTCGAGCAGTACTTC. Translated: CASSRTGTAQLEQYF.